This T cell receptor beta chain was sequenced in a study of T cells in Graves' hyperthyroidism and ophthalmopathy. Study-level findings and limits: Ophthalmopathy and stable hyperthyroidism were told apart by a 13 V-J model.

TCR beta CDR3 sequences were amplified from RNA transcripts. With the HTBI primer set, the TCR CDR3 went through a first round of RT-PCR. TCRdb re-analysed the multiplex PCR reads in MiXCR, keeping a single row per CDR3 protein. Among roughly 570,000 distinct CDR3 sequences listed, about 43% were seen once. This CDR3 region has 14 residues. Trimming cost V 3 bases and J 4 bases; bases outside gene matches: 3. Per germline, CDR1 DFQATT and CDR2 SNEGSKA (reference sequence). Turning to this clonotype: Its specificity is unknown.

V gene TRBV20-1 combines with J gene TRBJ2-5; 12 nucleotides align to TRBD2. The sample taken for sequencing was peripheral blood or thyroid tissue (not recorded which). This clonotype was obtained from an adult woman with Graves' disease, either hyperthyroidism or ophthalmopathy (not recorded which). CDR3 coding DNA: TGCAGTGCTAGCGGACTAGCGGGACCAGAGACCCAGTACTTC. Its translation: CSASGLAGPETQYF.